One and the same sample provided the 30 T cell receptor beta chains below, sequenced in a study of T cells in women clearing cervical HPV infection. Sequencing was performed with immunoSEQ multiplex PCR; in TCRdb, only in-frame clones are kept and a portion is missing. This table lists around 39,000 clones. Sample: blood buffy coat. These receptors came from a woman aged 18 to 75 with a cervical HPV16 infection that either progressed to CIN3+ or cleared (not recorded which).

For this clone: The read stops 3 residues short of the end of the CDR3; the missing end is completed from the germline J gene. The V gene is TRBV19, the J gene TRBJ2-3, with TRBD2 matching over 11 bases. Germline CDR1 is LNHDA and CDR2 is SQIVND (reference sequence). This CDR3 spans 16 amino acids. After removal of 4 bases from V and 5 bases from J, the junction contained 8 bases not matched to a gene. The CDR3 DNA, read in part, is TGTGCCAGTAGTACGCGACTAGCGGGGTTGGTAGATACG. Its translation is CASSTRLAGLVDT. The full CDR3 sequence reads CASSTRLAGLVDTQYF.

As to this clone: The read comes to an end 3 residues before the CDR3 does, leaving the germline J gene to fill in the end. This sequence joins TRBV7-9 and TRBJ2-3; TRBD1 aligns across 8 bases. This CDR3 region has 15 residues. Per the germline V gene, CDR1 is SEHNR and CDR2 is FQNEAQ (reference sequence). Incomplete CDR3 DNA: TGTGCCAGCAGCTTAGCCGGACAGGGAAGGGAGACG. Amino acids: CASSLAGQGRET. The entire CDR3 sequence reads CASSLAGQGRETQYF.

As for this clone: The observed sequence ends 3 residues before the CDR3 terminus, with the missing tail filled in from the germline J gene. The sample contains more than one DNA sequence encoding this CDR3. This chain links TRBV7-2 with TRBJ2-2; 9 nucleotides line up with TRBD1. Germline CDR1 reads SGHTA; CDR2 reads FQGNSA. This CDR3 is built from 14 residues. CDR3 protein: CASSLTGGNEKLFF. The part of the CDR3 DNA that was read is TGTGCCAGCAGCTTGACAGGGGGTAATGAAAAG.

About this clone itself: The read ends 3 residues shy of where the CDR3 ends; the end is completed using the germline J gene. This sequence joins TRBV6-2 or TRBV6-3 and TRBJ1-1, with TRBD1 matching 8 bases. Germline assignment: CDR1 MNHEY and CDR2 SVGEGT. Trimming at V came to 6 bases and at J to 5 bases, leaving 5 bases not matched to a gene. CDR3 length: 13 amino acids. The CDR3 bases that were read are TGTGCCAGCAGCCAAACAGGGGGGACTGAA. Its translation is CASSQTGGTE. The whole CDR3 sequence is CASSQTGGTEAFF.

Turning to this clone: With the read ending 3 residues before the CDR3 end, the germline J gene is used to fill in that end. The chain is built from TRBV29-1 and TRBJ1-4; 7 bases line up with TRBD1. The V and J ends lost 4 bases and 5 bases, in that order; junction bases with no gene match: 10. There are 15 residues in the CDR3. CDR1 is SQVTM and CDR2 is ANQGSEA in the germline V gene. CDR3 DNA, as far as it was read: TGCAGCGTTGGTTTTGGGAGGGGGCGAAATGAAAAA. Protein product: CSVGFGRGRNEK. The entire CDR3 protein is CSVGFGRGRNEKLFF.

About this clone: The read stops 3 residues short of the end of the CDR3; the missing end is completed from the germline J gene. The V call is TRBV5-1, the J call TRBJ1-1; TRBD1 matches at 9 bases. The CDR3 runs 15 residues. Losses at the gene ends were 3 bases for V and 3 bases for J; bases not matched to a gene: 6. Germline V gene lookup returns CDR1 SGHRS and CDR2 YFSETQ. The covered CDR3 bases are TGCGCCAGCAGCTCACAGGGGGCCGGTCACACTGAA. Protein: CASSSQGAGHTE. The CDR3 in full is CASSSQGAGHTEAFF.

Worth noting for this clone: The read ends 3 residues shy of where the CDR3 ends; the end is completed using the germline J gene. The chain uses TRBV18 and TRBJ2-7; 7 bases are shared with TRBD2. V lost 8 bases to trimming and J lost 5 bases; unmatched junction nucleotides: 24. Per the germline V gene, CDR1 is KGHSH and CDR2 is LQKENI. The CDR3 is made up of 18 amino acids. CDR3 loop: CASTLEAAGGSRLDEQYF. The CDR3 DNA, read in part, is TGTGCCAGCACCCTGGAGGCCGCAGGCGGGAGTAGGTTGGACGAG. The variable domain in full, completed from reference TRBV18 and TRBJ2-7, reads NAGVMQNPRHLVRRRGQEARLRCSPMKGHSHVYWYRQLPEEGLKFMVYLQKENIIDESGMPKERFSAEFPKEGPSILRIQQVVRGDSAAYFCASTLEAAGGSRLDEQYFGPGTRLTVT.

For this clone: Coverage ceases 3 residues before the CDR3 finishes, and the germline J gene fills in the end. The V call is TRBV7-9, the J call TRBJ1-1, with a tentative D call TRBD1 (6 bases). CDR3 size: 15 residues. V lost 5 bases, J lost 1 base, and 14 bases lay in between. Germline V gene data show CDR1 as SEHNR and CDR2 as FQNEAQ (reference sequence). The chain's CDR3 is CASSLESRGNTEAFF. The part of the CDR3 DNA that was read is TGTGCCAGCAGCCTAGAGTCCAGGGGGAACACTGAA.

Details on this clone: Read coverage stops 3 residues before the CDR3 terminus; the germline J gene supplies the remainder. The chain combines TRBV4-1 with TRBJ1-2, with D possibly matching TRBD1 (6 bases). Trimming pared 4 bases from V and 7 bases from J, leaving 10 bases between. Germline V gene lookup returns CDR1 MGHRA and CDR2 YSYEKL. There are 12 residues in the CDR3. This CDR3 reads CASSPRGGGYTF. The DNA read from the CDR3 is TGCGCCAGCAGCCCCAGAGGGGGTGGC.

Concerning this clone: The read is 3 residues too short to cover the CDR3 end, so that end is filled in from the germline J gene. The V and J genes are TRBV19 and TRBJ1-1, with a possible D match to TRBD1 (6 bases). The germline CDR1 and CDR2 sequences are LNHDA and SQIVND (reference sequence). The CDR3 is 16 amino acids. Trimming removed 7 bases at V and 6 bases at J, with 24 bases between. CDR3 amino acids: CASKGDTRSFLAEAFF. The part of the CDR3 DNA that was read is TGTGCCAGTAAAGGGGACACAAGATCTTTTTTGGCTGAA. Full variable domain (rest looked up from reference TRBV19 and TRBJ1-1): DGGITQSPKYLFRKEGQNVTLSCEQNLNHDAMYWYRQDPGQGLRLIYYSQIVNDFQKGDIAEGYSVSREKKESFPLTVTSAQKNPTAFYLCASKGDTRSFLAEAFFGQGTRLTVV.

In the case of this clone: The read comes to an end 3 residues before the CDR3 does, leaving the germline J gene to fill in the end. This chain connects TRBV12-5 to TRBJ2-1, with 9 bases identical to TRBD2. The CDR3 loop spans 15 amino acids. Trimming removed 6 bases from V and 4 bases from J; junction bases left unmatched: 7. Looked up from germline, CDR1 is LGHNT and CDR2 is FRNRAP. CDR3 region: CASGPSGGIYNEQFF. The DNA read from the CDR3 is TGTGCTAGTGGCCCCAGCGGGGGGATATACAATGAG.

For this clone: The sequence runs out 3 residues before the end of the CDR3; the remainder is reconstructed from the germline J gene. The gene calls are TRBV2 and TRBJ2-4; 7 nucleotides align to TRBD1. The CDR3 consists of 13 residues. CDR1 and CDR2 from the germline V gene are SNHLY and FYNNEI. CDR3 loop: CASSSDREGGQYF. CDR3 bases read: TGTGCCAGCAGTTCCGACAGGGAAGGAGGT.

With respect to this clone: The sequenced fragment ends 3 residues before the CDR3 boundary, so the rest is inferred from the germline J gene. The genes are TRBV5-4 and TRBJ2-3; TRBD2 might be the D (5 bases). V gave up 4 bases and J gave up 1 base, with 13 bases separating them. Germline-derived CDR1 and CDR2 are SGHNT and YYREEE (reference sequence). The CDR3 is 15 residues long. The part of the CDR3 DNA that was read is TGTGCCAGCAGCCCTCCCGGGCGGGGCACAGATACG. It is translated as CASSPPGRGTDT. The entire CDR3 reads CASSPPGRGTDTQYF.

The CDR3 loop is CASSLGAEWGYTF. The sequenced CDR3 bases are TGTGCCAGCAGCTTAGGGGCAGAATGGGGC. This chain uses TRBV7-2 with TRBJ1-2; D is undetermined. The read ends 3 residues shy of where the CDR3 ends; the end is completed using the germline J gene. CDR3 length: 13 residues. From germline, CDR1 is SGHTA and CDR2 FQGNSA.

As concerns this clone: The read comes to an end 3 residues before the CDR3 does, leaving the germline J gene to fill in the end. This sequence joins TRBV20-1 and TRBJ2-7; possible D gene TRBD2, 5 bases. V was pared by 0 bases and J by 3 bases, with 21 bases between. The CDR3 consists of 17 residues. Germline CDR1 DFQATT, CDR2 SNEGSKA (reference sequence). CDR3 sequence: CSAREEKRQSGGYEQYF. The sequenced part of the CDR3 DNA is TGCAGTGCTAGAGAGGAAAAGCGGCAGAGCGGCGGCTACGAG.

In the case of this clone: The CDR3 goes on 3 residues after the read ends, and that part is filled in from the germline J gene. The chain employs TRBV20-1 and TRBJ2-7, with 7 bases identical to TRBD1. V gave up 3 bases and J gave up 2 bases; unmatched junction bases: 10. Germline V gives CDR1 DFQATT, CDR2 SNEGSKA (reference sequence). This CDR3 is built from 15 residues. The part of the CDR3 DNA that was read is TGCAGTGCTAGCTCCTCCTCCAGGGGGACCTACGAG. It is translated as CSASSSSRGTYE. The CDR3, in full, reads CSASSSSRGTYEQYF.

As concerns this clone: Read coverage stops 3 residues before the CDR3 terminus; the germline J gene supplies the remainder. The chain links TRBV2 to TRBJ1-2, with D possibly being TRBD1 (6 bases). The germline V gene encodes CDR1 SNHLY and CDR2 FYNNEI. The CDR3 contains 14 residues. Trimming took off 4 bases at V and 0 bases at J, with 9 bases between the two ends. The CDR3 here is CASSAGASNYGYTF. The DNA read from the CDR3 is TGTGCCAGCAGTGCAGGGGCATCTAACTATGGC.

The CDR3 loop is CARNLQGIRGTDTQYF. The sequenced CDR3 bases are TGTGCCAGAAATCTACAGGGAATCCGAGGCACAGATACG. The chain links TRBV2 to TRBJ2-3; possibly TRBD1 for D (6 bases). The DNA ends 3 residues before the CDR3 does, and the rest of the CDR3 is filled in from the germline J gene. This CDR3 region has 16 residues. V dropped 9 bases and J dropped 1 base, with 20 bases sitting between them. CDR1 SNHLY and CDR2 FYNNEI come from the germline V gene.

Remarks on this clone: The read falls 3 residues short of the CDR3 end, and the missing part is taken from the germline J gene. J is TRBJ1-6 and V is TRBV19, with TRBD1 identical over 8 bases. Trimming at V came to 8 bases and at J to 8 bases, leaving 11 bases not matched to a gene. Germline V gene lookup returns CDR1 LNHDA and CDR2 SQIVND (reference sequence). The CDR3 is 15 amino acids. CDR3 in amino acids: CASHNRGVSYSPLHF. Partial CDR3 DNA: TGTGCCAGTCACAACAGGGGGGTATCTTATTCACCC.

About this clone: Read sequence stops 3 residues before the CDR3 end, and the germline J gene provides the missing end. The V and J genes are TRBV7-6 and TRBJ2-3; tentatively, D is TRBD1 (6 bases). V was cut by 5 bases and J by 1 base, with 16 bases left in between. Germline assignment: CDR1 SGHVS and CDR2 FNYEAQ. The CDR3 has 16 residues. CDR3 DNA (partial): TGTGCCAGCAGCCACAAAGACAGGTTTGGCACAGATACG. Translating it yields CASSHKDRFGTDT. The CDR3 reads in full as CASSHKDRFGTDTQYF.

As for this clone: The read finishes 3 residues shy of the CDR3 end, and the germline J gene is used to complete it. The genes are TRBV6-2 or TRBV6-3 and TRBJ2-7; unclear D gene. The germline gives CDR1 MNHEY, CDR2 SVGEGT. The CDR3 extends over 12 amino acids. V dropped 4 bases and J dropped 6 bases, with 10 bases sitting between them. Incomplete CDR3 DNA: TGTGCCAGCAGTTCCAGGATCTTCGAG. It encodes CASSSRIFE. Given in full, the CDR3 is CASSSRIFEQYF.

In regard to this clone: The CDR3 end falls 3 residues outside the read, so it is completed with the germline J gene. The chain uses TRBV20-1 and TRBJ2-1; a possible D gene is TRBD1 (6 bases). Trimming shortened V by 1 base and J by 1 base, and 11 bases separated the two germline ends. The CDR3 sequence is 15 residues long. Germline CDR1 reads DFQATT; CDR2 reads SNEGSKA (reference sequence). CDR3 DNA, as far as it was read: TGCAGTGCTAGAGCCGCCAGGGGATCCTACAATGAG. It specifies CSARAARGSYNE. The CDR3 in its entirety is CSARAARGSYNEQFF.

With regard to this clone: The read terminates 3 residues ahead of where the CDR3 ends, so the germline J gene completes it. The chain uses TRBV11-2 and TRBJ2-3; D is undetermined. The CDR3 totals 13 residues. CDR1 SGHAT and CDR2 FQNNGV come from the germline V gene. Trimming pared 5 bases from V and 2 bases from J, leaving 8 bases between. CDR3 in amino acids: CASSISITDTQYF. The covered CDR3 bases are TGTGCCAGCAGCATTTCCATCACAGATACG.

The sequenced CDR3 bases are TGTGCCAGCAGCCGCTTAGCGGGAGTAGGGGAGACG. It specifies CASSRLAGVGET. The full CDR3 sequence reads CASSRLAGVGETQYF. V usage is TRBV7-9 and J usage is TRBJ2-3; 9 bases fit TRBD2. The CDR3 extends 3 residues past the end of the read, so its final part is completed from the germline J gene. Germline-derived CDR1 and CDR2 are SEHNR and FQNEAQ (reference sequence). The CDR3 is 15 amino acids. Complete variable domain (other parts from reference TRBV7-9 and TRBJ2-3): DTGVSQNPRHKITKRGQNVTFRCDPISEHNRLYWYRQTLGQGPEFLTYFQNEAQLEKSRLLSDRFSAERPKGSFSTLEIQRTEQGDSAMYLCASSRLAGVGETQYFGPGTRLTVL.

The CDR3 bases that were read are TGCGCCAGCAGCTTGTTTAGCGGGGGGGCCAGCACAGATACG. Residues: CASSLFSGGASTDT. The entire CDR3 protein is CASSLFSGGASTDTQYF. The chain uses TRBV5-1 and TRBJ2-3; 11 bases fit TRBD2. The CDR3 goes on 3 residues after the read ends, and that part is filled in from the germline J gene. The germline gives CDR1 SGHRS, CDR2 YFSETQ. The CDR3 totals 17 residues. The V segment lost 1 base and the J segment 0 bases; nucleotides outside the gene matches: 4.

On this clone: Read coverage stops 3 residues before the CDR3 terminus; the germline J gene supplies the remainder. The chain couples TRBV7-6 to TRBJ2-5; 8 bases match TRBD2. J lost 5 bases, V lost 6 bases, and 5 bases had no gene match. CDR1 is SGHVS, CDR2 FNYEAQ, per germline. The CDR3 has 13 amino acids. The part of the CDR3 DNA that was read is TGTGCCAGCAGACCGGGGGGGGAGGAGACC. This encodes CASRPGGEET. The whole CDR3 sequence is CASRPGGEETQYF.

The chain's CDR3 is CASSDLFWTDPTGELFF. Incomplete CDR3 DNA: TGTGCCAGCAGTGACCTCTTTTGGACAGATCCCACCGGGGAG. V gene TRBV6-4 combines with J gene TRBJ2-2, with D perhaps matching TRBD1 (6 bases). The read terminates 3 residues before the CDR3 end, so the remaining end is supplied by the germline J gene. CDR1 MRHNA and CDR2 SNTAGT come from the germline V gene. Trimming cost V 2 bases and J 4 bases, with 17 bases left between them. The CDR3 totals 17 residues.

As for this clone: The read ends 3 residues shy of where the CDR3 ends; the end is completed using the germline J gene. The chain couples TRBV19 to TRBJ1-1; D gene ambiguous. This CDR3 is 15 amino acids long. Per the germline V gene, CDR1 is LNHDA and CDR2 is SQIVND (reference sequence). Incomplete CDR3 DNA: TGTGCCAGTAGTATAGATCACACCAGCGGAGCTTCA. Protein product: CASSIDHTSGAS. The CDR3 in its entirety is CASSIDHTSGASAFF.

Comment on this clone: The DNA ends 3 residues before the CDR3 does, and the rest of the CDR3 is filled in from the germline J gene. The chain employs TRBV2 and TRBJ2-5; D gene unclear. Trimming cost V 8 bases and J 4 bases, with 5 bases left between them. Looked up from germline, CDR1 is SNHLY and CDR2 is FYNNEI. This CDR3 is built from 10 residues. The chain's CDR3 is CASSRETQYF. The CDR3 bases that were read are TGTGCCAGCTCCCGAGAGACC. Supplemented by reference TRBV2 and TRBJ2-5, the full variable domain reads EPEVTQTPSHQVTQMGQEVILRCVPISNHLYFYWYRQILGQKVEFLVSFYNNEISEKSEIFDDQFSVERPDGSNFTLKIRSTKLEDSAMYFCASSRETQYFGPGTRLLVL.

Turning to this clone: The read ends 3 residues shy of where the CDR3 ends; the end is completed using the germline J gene. This sequence joins TRBV20-1 and TRBJ1-5; unclear D gene. Germline V gene data show CDR1 as DFQATT and CDR2 as SNEGSKA (reference sequence). This CDR3 has 13 residues. The V end lost 5 bases, the J end lost 7 bases, and 15 bases lay between the germline ends. The CDR3 loop reads CSAYQAGGQPQHF. The part of the CDR3 DNA that was read is TGCAGTGCTTATCAGGCCGGCGGGCAGCCC.